This is a list of T cell receptor beta chains from one sample in a study of cytomegalovirus exposure and HLA in healthy donors. Repertoires were generated with immunoSEQ multiplex PCR, while TCRdb's copy carries only in-frame clones and drops some. The sample includes about 110,000 clones, over 60% seen only once; the top ten take 8.2%. Sequencing was done on a sample of PBMCs. The receptors come from a woman aged 40 to 50 in good health and CMV-seropositive. The CDR3 runs from the conserved cysteine through the conserved F or W. The order of the fields is clone size, V gene, J gene, D gene, CDR3 DNA, CDR3 protein. The D gene is left open where the match is weak. Only part of the rows carry a size: once, few, many, or a class if the clone is expanded.

clone size: -; V gene: TRBV5-6; J gene: TRBJ2-7; D gene: -; CDR3 DNA: TGTGCCAGCAGCTTGCCCCCCCTCTACGAGCAGTACTTC; CDR3 protein: CASSLPPLYEQYF
clone size: -; V gene: TRBV15; J gene: TRBJ2-5; D gene: TRBD2; CDR3 DNA: TGTGCCACCGCATATGGGGCGGGGGGGCGGGAGACCCAGTACTTC; CDR3 protein: CATAYGAGGRETQYF
clone size: few; V gene: TRBV18; J gene: TRBJ1-1; D gene: -; CDR3 DNA: TGTGCCAGCTCACCTTCTCAGGGGAACACTGAAGCTTTCTTT; CDR3 protein: CASSPSQGNTEAFF
clone size: few; V gene: TRBV27; J gene: TRBJ2-6; D gene: TRBD1; CDR3 DNA: TGTGCCAGCAGTACCTACTACTTCGGACAGGGAACTGGGGCCAACGTCCTGACTTTC; CDR3 protein: CASSTYYFGQGTGANVLTF
clone size: -; V gene: TRBV7-9; J gene: TRBJ2-1; D gene: -; CDR3 DNA: TGTGCCAGCAGCATTAACAATGAGCAGTTCTTC; CDR3 protein: CASSINNEQFF
clone size: -; V gene: TRBV25-1; J gene: TRBJ1-2; D gene: TRBD1; CDR3 DNA: TGTGCCAGTCAGGGGGCTGGGGGCTACACCTTC; CDR3 protein: CASQGAGGYTF
clone size: -; V gene: TRBV9; J gene: TRBJ1-4; D gene: -; CDR3 DNA: TGTGCCAGCCGCGGGCAGGGAGGTGAAAAACTGTTTTTT; CDR3 protein: CASRGQGGEKLFF
clone size: -; V gene: TRBV7-9; J gene: TRBJ2-1; D gene: -; CDR3 DNA: TGTGCCAGCAGCTTAGTACTAGCCCTGAATGAGCAGTTCTTC; CDR3 protein: CASSLVLALNEQFF
clone size: -; V gene: TRBV14; J gene: TRBJ1-4; D gene: TRBD1; CDR3 DNA: TGTGCCAGCAGCCAAGTCCGGGACAGAAATGAAAAACTGTTTTTT; CDR3 protein: CASSQVRDRNEKLFF
clone size: -; V gene: TRBV18; J gene: TRBJ2-1; D gene: TRBD1; CDR3 DNA: TGTGCCAGCTCACCACCGTGGGGACAGCCCTACAATGAGCAGTTCTTC; CDR3 protein: CASSPPWGQPYNEQFF
clone size: -; V gene: TRBV9; J gene: TRBJ1-3; D gene: TRBD1; CDR3 DNA: TGTGCCAGCAGCGTAGAGGCAGGGGGAACTGGAAACACCATATATTTT; CDR3 protein: CASSVEAGGTGNTIYF
clone size: -; V gene: TRBV4-1; J gene: TRBJ2-1; D gene: -; CDR3 DNA: TGCGCCAGCAGCCAAGATGTTGCGTCCGGCTCCTACAATGAGCAGTTCTTC; CDR3 protein: CASSQDVASGSYNEQFF
clone size: -; V gene: TRBV7-2; J gene: TRBJ2-7; D gene: -; CDR3 DNA: TGTGCCAGCAGCCCGGGTCCTGACTACGAGCAGTACTTC; CDR3 protein: CASSPGPDYEQYF
clone size: -; V gene: TRBV7-9; J gene: TRBJ2-5; D gene: -; CDR3 DNA: TGTGCCAGCAGCTTATCTAGAGCTGAGACCCAGTACTTC; CDR3 protein: CASSLSRAETQYF
clone size: -; V gene: TRBV29-1; J gene: TRBJ2-3; D gene: TRBD2; CDR3 DNA: TGCAGCGTGACCCTAGCGGGGCGCCGCACAGATACGCAGTATTTT; CDR3 protein: CSVTLAGRRTDTQYF
clone size: -; V gene: TRBV7-8; J gene: TRBJ1-5; D gene: -; CDR3 DNA: TGTGCCAGCAGCTTACAGAGAAGGACAGATGATCAGCCCCAGCATTTT; CDR3 protein: CASSLQRRTDDQPQHF
clone size: few; V gene: TRBV7-2; J gene: TRBJ2-3; D gene: TRBD2; CDR3 DNA: TGTGCCAGCAGCCCCGACGGAGCGGGGAGCACAGATACGCAGTATTTT; CDR3 protein: CASSPDGAGSTDTQYF
clone size: once; V gene: TRBV4-3; J gene: TRBJ1-1; D gene: TRBD1; CDR3 DNA: TGCGCCAGCAGCCGAGACAGGGTTACTGAAGCTTTCTTT; CDR3 protein: CASSRDRVTEAFF
clone size: -; V gene: TRBV7-8; J gene: TRBJ1-2; D gene: -; CDR3 DNA: TGTGCCAGCAGCTTAGAAGGCAGGAAAGATGGCTACACCTTC; CDR3 protein: CASSLEGRKDGYTF
clone size: -; V gene: TRBV6-1; J gene: TRBJ1-5; D gene: -; CDR3 DNA: TGTGCCAGCAGTGTTCAGGGGTCGAGCAATCAGCCCCAGCATTTT; CDR3 protein: CASSVQGSSNQPQHF
clone size: -; V gene: TRBV18; J gene: TRBJ1-2; D gene: -; CDR3 DNA: TGTGCCAGCTCTAACCAGGGCCAGCAAACTGGCTACACCTTC; CDR3 protein: CASSNQGQQTGYTF
clone size: -; V gene: TRBV5-4; J gene: TRBJ2-7; D gene: -; CDR3 DNA: TGTGCCAGCGGAGTCAGCTACGAGCAGTACTTC; CDR3 protein: CASGVSYEQYF